This TCR beta chain was identified in a study of blood T cell repertoires in COVID-19. Study overall: Sample material is recorded as cDNA or gDNA derived from T cells, B-cell-depleted T cells, or PBMCs.

Profiled with immunoSEQ multiplex PCR; TCRdb holds only in-frame clones, not every one. The table shows about 480,000 clones, with 70% to 90% occurring only once. This CDR3 has 14 amino acids. Germline V gives CDR1 SGHKS, CDR2 YYEKEE (reference sequence). Trimming took 2 bases from V and 6 from J; bases not matched to a gene: 7. This receptor was taken from a woman aged 40-49 years who had recovered from COVID-19. The rearrangement uses TRBV5-5 and TRBJ1-2; TRBD1 matches at 7 bases. Source material: PBMCs or T cells enriched from blood (not recorded which). The CDR3 loop reads CASSFTGTVDGYTF. Written as DNA, the CDR3 is TGTGCCAGCAGCTTCACCGGGACAGTGGATGGCTACACCTTC. Complete variable domain (other parts from reference TRBV5-5 and TRBJ1-2): DAGVTQSPTHLIKTRGQQVTLRCSPISGHKSVSWYQQVLGQGPQFIFQYYEKEERGRGNFPDRFSARQFPNYSSELNVNALLLGDSALYLCASSFTGTVDGYTFGSGTRLTVV.